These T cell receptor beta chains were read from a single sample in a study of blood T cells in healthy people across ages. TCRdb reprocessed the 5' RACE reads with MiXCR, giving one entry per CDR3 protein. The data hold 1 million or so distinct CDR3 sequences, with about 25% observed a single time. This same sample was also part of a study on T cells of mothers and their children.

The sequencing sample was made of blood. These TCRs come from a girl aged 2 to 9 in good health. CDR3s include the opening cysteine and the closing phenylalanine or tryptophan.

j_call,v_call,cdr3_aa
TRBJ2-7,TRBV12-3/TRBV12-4,CASYNGKGGYEQYF
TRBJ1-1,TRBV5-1,CASSPLAGGGNTEAFF
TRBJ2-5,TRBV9,CASSVEGSRETQYF
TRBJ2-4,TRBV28,CASSSTVNIQYF
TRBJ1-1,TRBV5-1,CASSYVDSMNTEAFF
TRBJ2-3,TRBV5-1,CASSSNRGSEDTQYF
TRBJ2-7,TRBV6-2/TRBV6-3,CTTETGLAYEQYF
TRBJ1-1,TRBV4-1,CASSQLRTAELTEAFF
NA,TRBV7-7,CASSLSTYARLDEQYF
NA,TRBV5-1,CASSLIPGLAGVSVGNEQFF
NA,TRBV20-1,CSASTGNSGIQQFF
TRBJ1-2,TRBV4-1,CASSQVPGLNYGYTF
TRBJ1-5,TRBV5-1,CASSLELGVSNQPQHF
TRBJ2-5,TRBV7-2,CASSLVQARVETQYF
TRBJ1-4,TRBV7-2,CASSLVRDRVGKLFF
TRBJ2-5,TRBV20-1,CSARILGQETQYF
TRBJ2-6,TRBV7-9,CASSLVGRHISGANVLTF
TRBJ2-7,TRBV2,CASSEWLAVTYEQYF
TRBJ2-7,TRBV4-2,CASRVDPGQGNEQYF
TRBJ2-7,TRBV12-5,CASGLRRWGLAGDYEQYF
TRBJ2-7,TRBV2,CASSSHVDSGGGYEQYF
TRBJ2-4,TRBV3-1,CASSPTSGSDNIRYF
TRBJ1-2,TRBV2,CASSPGTGGFGYTF